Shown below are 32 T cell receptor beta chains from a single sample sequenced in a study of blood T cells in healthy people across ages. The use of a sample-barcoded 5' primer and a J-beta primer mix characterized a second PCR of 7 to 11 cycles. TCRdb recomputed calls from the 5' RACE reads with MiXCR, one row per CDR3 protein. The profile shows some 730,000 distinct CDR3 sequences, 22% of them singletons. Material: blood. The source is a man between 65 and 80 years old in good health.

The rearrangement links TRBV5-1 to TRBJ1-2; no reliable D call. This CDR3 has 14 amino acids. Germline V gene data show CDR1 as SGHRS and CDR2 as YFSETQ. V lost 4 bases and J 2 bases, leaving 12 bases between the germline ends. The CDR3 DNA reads TGCGCCAGCAGCATAGATGACATAAACTATGGCTACACCTTC. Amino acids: CASSIDDINYGYTF. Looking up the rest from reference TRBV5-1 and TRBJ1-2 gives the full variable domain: KAGVTQTPRYLIKTRGQQVTLSCSPISGHRSVSWYQQTPGQGLQFLFEYFSETQRNKGNFPGRFSGRQFSNSRSEMNVSTLELGDSALYLCASSIDDINYGYTFGSGTRLTVV.

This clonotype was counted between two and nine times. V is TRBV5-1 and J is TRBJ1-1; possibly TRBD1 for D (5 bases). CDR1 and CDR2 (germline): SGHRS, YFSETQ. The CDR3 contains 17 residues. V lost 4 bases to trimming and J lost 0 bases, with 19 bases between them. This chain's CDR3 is CASSPSVQAPMNTEAFF. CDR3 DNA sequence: TGCGCCAGCAGCCCGTCGGTACAGGCCCCCATGAACACTGAAGCTTTCTTT.

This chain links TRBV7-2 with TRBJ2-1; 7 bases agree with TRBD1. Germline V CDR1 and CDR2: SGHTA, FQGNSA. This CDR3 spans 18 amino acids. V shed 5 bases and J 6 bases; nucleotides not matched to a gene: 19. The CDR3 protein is CASSKVTGARPRGNEQFF. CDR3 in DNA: TGTGCCAGCAGCAAAGTCACAGGGGCGCGCCCTCGTGGCAATGAGCAGTTCTTC.

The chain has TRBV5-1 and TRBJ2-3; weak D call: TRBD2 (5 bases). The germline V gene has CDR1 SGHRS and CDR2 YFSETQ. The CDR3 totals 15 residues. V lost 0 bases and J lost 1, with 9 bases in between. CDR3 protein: CASSLVERRTDTQYF. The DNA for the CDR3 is TGCGCCAGCAGCTTGGTGGAGCGGCGCACAGATACGCAGTATTTT.

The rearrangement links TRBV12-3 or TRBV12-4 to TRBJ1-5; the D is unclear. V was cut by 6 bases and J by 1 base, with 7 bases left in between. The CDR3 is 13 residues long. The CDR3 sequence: CASSPKSNQPQHF. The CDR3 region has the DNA TGTGCCAGCAGCCCGAAGAGCAATCAGCCCCAGCATTTT.

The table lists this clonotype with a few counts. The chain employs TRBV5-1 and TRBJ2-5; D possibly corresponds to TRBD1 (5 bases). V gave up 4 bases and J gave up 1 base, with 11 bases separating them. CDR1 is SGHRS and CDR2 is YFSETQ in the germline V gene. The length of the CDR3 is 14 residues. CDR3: CASSGTGSQETQYF. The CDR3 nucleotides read TGCGCCAGCAGCGGTACAGGAAGCCAAGAGACCCAGTACTTC.

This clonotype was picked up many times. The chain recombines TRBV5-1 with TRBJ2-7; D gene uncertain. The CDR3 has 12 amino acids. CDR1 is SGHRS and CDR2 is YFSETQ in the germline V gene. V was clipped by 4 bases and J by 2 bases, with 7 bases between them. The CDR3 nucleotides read TGCGCCAGCAGCCTCAGTACCTACGAGCAGTACTTC. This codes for CASSLSTYEQYF.

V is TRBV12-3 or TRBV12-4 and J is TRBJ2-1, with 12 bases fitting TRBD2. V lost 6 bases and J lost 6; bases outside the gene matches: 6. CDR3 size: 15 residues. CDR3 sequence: CASRKLAGGSNEQFF. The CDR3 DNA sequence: TGTGCCAGCAGAAAGCTAGCGGGAGGGTCCAATGAGCAGTTCTTC.

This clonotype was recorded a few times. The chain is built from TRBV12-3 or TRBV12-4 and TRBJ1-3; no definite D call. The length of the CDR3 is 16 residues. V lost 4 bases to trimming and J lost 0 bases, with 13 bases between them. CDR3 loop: CASSSLSPSSGNTIYF. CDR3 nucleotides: TGTGCCAGCAGTTCGCTGTCACCGAGCTCTGGAAACACCATATATTTT.

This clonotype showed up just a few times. The CDR3 here is CSASPGDYGYTF. DNA for the CDR3: TGCAGTGCTTCCCCAGGGGACTATGGCTACACCTTC. The chain couples TRBV20-1 to TRBJ1-2, with D maybe TRBD1 (6 bases). This CDR3 region has 12 residues. Trimming shortened V by 5 bases and J by 3 bases, and 10 bases separated the two germline ends. Germline V gene sequence: CDR1 DFQATT, CDR2 SNEGSKA (reference sequence).

Here the CDR3 reads CSVDGGVGQGGNVLTF. DNA for the CDR3: TGCAGCGTTGACGGAGGGGTAGGACAGGGTGGCAACGTCCTGACTTTC. The rearrangement joins TRBV29-1 to TRBJ2-6; 8 bases fit TRBD1. CDR1 is SQVTM, CDR2 ANQGSEA, per germline. CDR3 length equals 16 residues. Germline trimming cut 3 bases from V and 9 bases from J; bases unmatched to any gene: 13.

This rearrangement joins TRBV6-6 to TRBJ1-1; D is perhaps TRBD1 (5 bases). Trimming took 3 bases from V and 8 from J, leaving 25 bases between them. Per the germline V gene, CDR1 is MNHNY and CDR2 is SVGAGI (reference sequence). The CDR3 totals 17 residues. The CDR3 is CASSYGVGGMIRQEAFF. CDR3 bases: TGTGCCAGCAGTTATGGGGTCGGAGGGATGATACGACAGGAAGCTTTCTTT.

CDR3 DNA sequence: TGTGCCAGCAGCCAAGATAAGAGTGGTGGAACTTACAATGAGCAGTTCTTC. This translates into CASSQDKSGGTYNEQFF. The J gene is TRBJ2-1, the V gene TRBV4-2; D is undetermined. Per the germline V gene, CDR1 is LGHNA and CDR2 is YNFKEQ. The CDR3 consists of 17 residues. Between the trimmed V and J ends, which lost 0 bases and 4 bases, there was a span of 16 bases.

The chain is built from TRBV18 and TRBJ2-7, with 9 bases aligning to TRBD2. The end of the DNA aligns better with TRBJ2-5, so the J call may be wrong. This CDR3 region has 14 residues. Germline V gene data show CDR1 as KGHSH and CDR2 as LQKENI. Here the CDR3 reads CASSPSTSGETQYF. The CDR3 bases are TGTGCCAGCTCACCATCTACTAGCGGGGAGACCCAGTACTTC.

CDR3 DNA sequence: TGTGCCACTCGGGAGCAGCTCTATGGCTACACCTTC. As protein: CATREQLYGYTF. This sequence joins TRBV6-2 or TRBV6-3 and TRBJ1-2; the D is unclear. The CDR3 runs 12 residues. Germline CDR1 is MNHEY and CDR2 is SVGEGT. Trimming removed 10 bases from V and 4 bases from J, with 13 bases in between.

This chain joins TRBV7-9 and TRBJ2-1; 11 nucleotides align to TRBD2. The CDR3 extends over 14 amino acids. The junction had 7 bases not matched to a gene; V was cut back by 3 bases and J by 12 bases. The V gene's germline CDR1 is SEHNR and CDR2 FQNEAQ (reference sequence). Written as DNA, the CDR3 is TGTGCCAGCAGCTTGACTAGCGGGAACCTCGGGCAGTTCTTC. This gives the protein CASSLTSGNLGQFF.

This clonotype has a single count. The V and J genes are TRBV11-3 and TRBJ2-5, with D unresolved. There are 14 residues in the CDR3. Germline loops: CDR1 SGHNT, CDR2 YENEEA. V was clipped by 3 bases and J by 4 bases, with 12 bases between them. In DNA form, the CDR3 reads TGTGCCAGCAGCTTTTCCTCGGTGGGAGAGACCCAGTACTTC. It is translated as CASSFSSVGETQYF.

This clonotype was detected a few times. CDR3 sequence reads: CASRIPWGDTQYF. For the CDR3, the DNA is TGTGCCAGCAGGATCCCCTGGGGAGATACGCAGTATTTT. The genes are TRBV7-9 and TRBJ2-3; the D is unclear. The V gene lost 6 bases and the J gene lost 5 bases, with 12 bases spanning the gap. The CDR3 is 13 residues long. Germline assignment: CDR1 SEHNR and CDR2 FQNEAQ (reference sequence).

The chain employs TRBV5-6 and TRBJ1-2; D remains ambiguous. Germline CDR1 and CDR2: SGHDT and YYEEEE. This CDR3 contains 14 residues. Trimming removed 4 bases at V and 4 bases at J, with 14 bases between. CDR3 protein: CASSNRASFYGYTF. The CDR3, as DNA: TGTGCCAGCAGCAACCGGGCCTCCTTCTATGGCTACACCTTC. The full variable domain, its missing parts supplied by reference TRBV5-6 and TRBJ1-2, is DAGVTQSPTHLIKTRGQQVTLRCSPKSGHDTVSWYQQALGQGPQFIFQYYEEEERQRGNFPDRFSGHQFPNYSSELNVNALLLGDSALYLCASSNRASFYGYTFGSGTRLTVV.

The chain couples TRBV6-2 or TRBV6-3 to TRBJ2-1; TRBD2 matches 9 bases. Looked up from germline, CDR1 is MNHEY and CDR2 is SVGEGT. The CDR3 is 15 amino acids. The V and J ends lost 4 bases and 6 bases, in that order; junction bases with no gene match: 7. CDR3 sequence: CASSSGGGAGNEQFF. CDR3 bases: TGTGCCAGCAGTTCTGGCGGGGGGGCCGGCAATGAGCAGTTCTTC.

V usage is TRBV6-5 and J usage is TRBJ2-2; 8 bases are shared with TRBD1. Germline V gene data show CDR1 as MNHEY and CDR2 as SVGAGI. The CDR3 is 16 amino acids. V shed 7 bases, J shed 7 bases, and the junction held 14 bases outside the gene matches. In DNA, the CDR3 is TGTGCCAGCAACTACGGGGCAGGGGGCTGGGTCGGGGAGCTGTTTTTT. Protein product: CASNYGAGGWVGELFF.

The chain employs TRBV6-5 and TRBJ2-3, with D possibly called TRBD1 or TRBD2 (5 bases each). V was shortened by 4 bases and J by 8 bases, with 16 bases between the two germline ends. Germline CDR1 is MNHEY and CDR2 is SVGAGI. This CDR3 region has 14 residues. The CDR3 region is CASSSGPSKGTQYF. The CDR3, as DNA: TGTGCCAGCAGTTCGGGACCGTCGAAGGGTACGCAGTATTTT.

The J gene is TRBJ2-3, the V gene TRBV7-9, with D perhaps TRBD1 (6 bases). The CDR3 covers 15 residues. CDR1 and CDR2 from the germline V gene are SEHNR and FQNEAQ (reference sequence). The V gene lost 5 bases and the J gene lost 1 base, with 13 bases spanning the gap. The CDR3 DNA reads TGTGCCAGCAGCCCCCGGGACATCCGCACAGATACGCAGTATTTT. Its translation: CASSPRDIRTDTQYF.

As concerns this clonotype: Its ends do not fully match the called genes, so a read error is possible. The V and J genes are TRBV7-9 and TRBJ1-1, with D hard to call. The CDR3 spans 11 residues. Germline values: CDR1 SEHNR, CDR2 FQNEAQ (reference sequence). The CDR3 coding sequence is TGTGCCAGCAGCTTCGATACTGGAGCTTTCTTT. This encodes CASSFDTGAFF.

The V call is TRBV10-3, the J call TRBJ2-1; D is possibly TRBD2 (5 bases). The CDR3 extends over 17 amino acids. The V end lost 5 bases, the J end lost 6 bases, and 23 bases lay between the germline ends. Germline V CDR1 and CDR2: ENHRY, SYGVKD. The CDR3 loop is CAISTTTSRGSSNEQFF. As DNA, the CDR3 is TGTGCCATCAGTACCACCACCTCCCGCGGGTCATCCAATGAGCAGTTCTTC.

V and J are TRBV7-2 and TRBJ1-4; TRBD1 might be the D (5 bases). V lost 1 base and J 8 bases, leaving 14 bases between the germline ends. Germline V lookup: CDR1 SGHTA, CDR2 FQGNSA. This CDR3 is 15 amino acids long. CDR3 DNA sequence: TGTGCCAGCAGCTTAGTATCCAGGGCGGGCGAAAAACTGTTTTTT. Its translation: CASSLVSRAGEKLFF.

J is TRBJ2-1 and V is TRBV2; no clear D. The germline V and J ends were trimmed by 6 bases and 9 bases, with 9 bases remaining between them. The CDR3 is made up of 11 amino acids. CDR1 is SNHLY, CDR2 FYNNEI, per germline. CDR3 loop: CASRAYGEQFF. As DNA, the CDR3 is TGTGCCAGCAGGGCCTATGGTGAGCAGTTCTTC.

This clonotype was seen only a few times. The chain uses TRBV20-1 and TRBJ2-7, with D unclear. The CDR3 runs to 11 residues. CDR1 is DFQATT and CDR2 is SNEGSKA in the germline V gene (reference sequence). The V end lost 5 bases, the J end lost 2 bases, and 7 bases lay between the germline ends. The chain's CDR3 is CSAGSPYEQYV. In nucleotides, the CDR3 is TGCAGTGCTGGATCCCCCTACGAGCAGTACGTC.

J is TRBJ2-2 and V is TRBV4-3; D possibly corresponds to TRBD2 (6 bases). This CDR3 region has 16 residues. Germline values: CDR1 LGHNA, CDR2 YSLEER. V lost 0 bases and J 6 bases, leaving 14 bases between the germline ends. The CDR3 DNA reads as TGCGCCAGCAGCCAAGAAGGAGGGAGTTACGCCGGGGAGCTGTTTTTT. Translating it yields CASSQEGGSYAGELFF.

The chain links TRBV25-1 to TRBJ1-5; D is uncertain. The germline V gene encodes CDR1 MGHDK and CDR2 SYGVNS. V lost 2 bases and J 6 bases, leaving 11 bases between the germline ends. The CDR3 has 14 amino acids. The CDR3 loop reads CASSEPEVGQPQHF. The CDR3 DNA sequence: TGTGCCAGCAGTGAACCCGAGGTGGGTCAGCCCCAGCATTTT.

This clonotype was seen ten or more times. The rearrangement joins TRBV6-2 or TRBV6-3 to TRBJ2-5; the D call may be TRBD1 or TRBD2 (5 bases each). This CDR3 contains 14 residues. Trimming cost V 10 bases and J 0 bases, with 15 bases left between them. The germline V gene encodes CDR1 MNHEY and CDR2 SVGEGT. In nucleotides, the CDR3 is TGTGCCACCGTCCGGGGCGACTACCAAGAGACCCAGTACTTC. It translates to CATVRGDYQETQYF.

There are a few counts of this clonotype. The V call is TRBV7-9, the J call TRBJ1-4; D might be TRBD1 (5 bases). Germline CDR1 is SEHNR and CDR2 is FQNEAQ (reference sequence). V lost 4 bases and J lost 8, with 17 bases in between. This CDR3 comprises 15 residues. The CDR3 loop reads CASSSPSGLREKLFF. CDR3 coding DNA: TGTGCCAGCAGCTCCCCGTCAGGGTTACGGGAAAAACTGTTTTTT. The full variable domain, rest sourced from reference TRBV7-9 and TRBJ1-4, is DTGVSQNPRHKITKRGQNVTFRCDPISEHNRLYWYRQTLGQGPEFLTYFQNEAQLEKSRLLSDRFSAERPKGSFSTLEIQRTEQGDSAMYLCASSSPSGLREKLFFGSGTQLSVL.